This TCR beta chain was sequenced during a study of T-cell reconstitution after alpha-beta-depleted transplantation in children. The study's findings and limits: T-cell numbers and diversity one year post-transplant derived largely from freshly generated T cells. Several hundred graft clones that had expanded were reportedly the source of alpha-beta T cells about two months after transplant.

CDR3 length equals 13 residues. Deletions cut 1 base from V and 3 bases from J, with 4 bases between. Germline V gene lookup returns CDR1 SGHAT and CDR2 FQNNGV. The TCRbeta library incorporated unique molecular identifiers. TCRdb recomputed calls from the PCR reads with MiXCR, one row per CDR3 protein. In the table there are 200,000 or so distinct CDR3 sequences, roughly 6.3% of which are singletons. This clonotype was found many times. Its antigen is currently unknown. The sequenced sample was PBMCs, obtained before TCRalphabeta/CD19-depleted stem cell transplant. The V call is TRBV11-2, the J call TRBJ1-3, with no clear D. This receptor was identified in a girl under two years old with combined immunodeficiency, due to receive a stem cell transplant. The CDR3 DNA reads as TGTGCCAGCAGCTTAGGACGTGGAAACACCATATATTTT. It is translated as CASSLGRGNTIYF.